There are a few counts of the clone carrying this T cell receptor beta chain. The sample belongs to a study of T-cell memory formation after mild COVID-19. The CDR3 has 13 amino acids. Germline CDR1 is DFQATT and CDR2 is SNEGSKA (reference sequence). The V gene lost 5 bases and the J gene lost 2 bases, with 10 bases spanning the gap. TCRdb used MiXCR to reprocess the 5' RACE reads, holding one entry per CDR3 protein. The table includes under 300,000 distinct CDR3 sequences, 16% detected once. The sequence was obtained from a man younger than 30 who had mild COVID-19 (a few samples of this study predate the infection). Cell type and time point are not known. V and J are TRBV20-1 and TRBJ2-4; D gene uncertain. Input material: PBMCs or a T cell subset sorted from them (not recorded which). The CDR3 bases are TGCAGTGCTGCCGAGACGACCAAAAACATTCAGTACTTC. Translating gives CSAAETTKNIQYF.